The 19 T cell receptor beta chains presented below share a single source sample, sequenced in a study of blood T cell repertoires in COVID-19. The repertoire was sequenced with immunoSEQ multiplex PCR; TCRdb's copy has only in-frame clones and lacks some. The sample records 350,000 or so clones, around 87% being singletons. The specimen sequenced was peripheral blood. The receptors were sampled from a man between 18 and 29 years old with active or convalescent COVID-19.

The J gene is TRBJ1-5, the V gene TRBV5-5; the D is unclear. The CDR3 totals 15 residues. CDR1 SGHKS and CDR2 YYEKEE come from the germline V gene (reference sequence). Between the trimmed V and J ends, which lost 0 bases and 0 bases, there was a span of 7 bases. CDR3 in amino acids: CASSLAVNSNQPQHF. The CDR3 DNA sequence: TGTGCCAGCAGCTTGGCGGTTAATAGCAATCAGCCCCAGCATTTT.

V gene TRBV28 combines with J gene TRBJ1-2, with D perhaps matching TRBD1 (6 bases). This CDR3 has 14 residues. Trimming cost V 2 bases and J 9 bases, with 16 bases left between them. Germline V gives CDR1 MDHEN, CDR2 SYDVKM. CDR3 sequence reads: CASSLGRGTASYTF. Written as DNA, the CDR3 is TGTGCCAGCAGTTTAGGGAGGGGGACCGCTAGCTACACCTTC.

The chain has TRBV11-2 and TRBJ2-1, with a tentative D call TRBD2 (8 bases). The CDR3 extends over 19 amino acids. V gave up 5 bases and J gave up 8 bases, with 31 bases separating them. Germline V gives CDR1 SGHAT, CDR2 FQNNGV. CDR3 region: CASSRRAGGNSGETDEQFF. The CDR3 DNA reads as TGTGCCAGCAGCCGGAGGGCAGGGGGAAATAGCGGGGAGACCGATGAGCAGTTCTTC. The full variable domain, in which reference TRBV11-2 and TRBJ2-1 provide the parts outside the CDR3, is EAGVAQSPRYKIIEKRQSVAFWCNPISGHATLYWYQQILGQGPKLLIQFQNNGVVDDSQLPKDRFSAERLKGVDSTLKIQPAKLEDSAVYLCASSRRAGGNSGETDEQFFGPGTRLTVL.

The chain links TRBV3-1 (or the pseudogene TRBV3-2) to TRBJ2-5, with D perhaps matching TRBD2 (6 bases). CDR3 length equals 17 residues. The V gene's germline CDR1 is LGHDT and CDR2 YNNKEL (reference sequence). Trimming shortened V by 10 bases and J by 6 bases, and 30 bases separated the two germline ends. CDR3 sequence (DNA): TGTGCCAATGACCTACTCCCCTTGGCCGGGAGACTGAAGACCCAGTACTTC. Encoded protein: CANDLLPLAGRLKTQYF.

This chain joins TRBV7-8 and TRBJ2-1; 10 bases agree with TRBD2. The CDR3 loop spans 18 amino acids. The V segment lost 6 bases and the J segment 2 bases; nucleotides outside the gene matches: 13. Germline values: CDR1 SGHVS, CDR2 FQNEAQ. Here the CDR3 reads CASRDAGLAGGTYNEQFF. The CDR3 DNA follows: TGTGCCAGCAGGGACGCAGGATTAGCGGGAGGTACCTACAATGAGCAGTTCTTC.

The genes are TRBV5-8 and TRBJ1-1, with D unresolved. The germline V and J ends were trimmed by 0 bases and 1 base, with 10 bases remaining between them. Germline assignment: CDR1 SGHTS and CDR2 YDEGEE. The CDR3 loop spans 15 amino acids. CDR3 coding DNA: TGTGCCAGCAGCTTGGCGGGGAAGGGGAACACTGAAGCTTTCTTT. Translation: CASSLAGKGNTEAFF.

The rearrangement joins TRBV29-1 to TRBJ2-7; TRBD1 might be the D (6 bases). This CDR3 has 14 residues. The V and J ends lost 6 bases and 0 bases respectively, with 15 bases between them. Germline CDR1 reads SQVTM; CDR2 reads ANQGSEA. The CDR3 DNA is TGCAGCGTCGCCAGGGGAAGGAGCTCCTACGAGCAGTACTTC. Translating gives CSVARGRSSYEQYF.

The chain couples TRBV6-5 to TRBJ2-7; 8 bases fit TRBD2. The germline V gene has CDR1 MNHEY and CDR2 SVGAGI. The V segment lost 0 bases and the J segment 0 bases; nucleotides outside the gene matches: 4. CDR3 size: 16 residues. The CDR3 coding sequence is TGTGCCAGCAGTTACTCGGCCAGCGGGGGCTCCTACGAGCAGTACTTC. Amino acid sequence: CASSYSASGGSYEQYF.

The rearrangement joins TRBV7-9 to TRBJ2-5; 7 nucleotides align to TRBD1. Losses at the gene ends were 1 base for V and 4 bases for J; bases not matched to a gene: 3. The CDR3 totals 14 residues. Per germline, CDR1 SEHNR and CDR2 FQNEAQ (reference sequence). Here the CDR3 reads CASSLVGGSETQYF. CDR3 bases: TGTGCCAGCAGCTTAGTAGGGGGCTCAGAGACCCAGTACTTC.

V and J are TRBV19 and TRBJ2-2, with TRBD2 matching over 14 bases. Germline CDR1 and CDR2: LNHDA and SQIVND (reference sequence). CDR3 length: 17 residues. Unmatched junction bases numbered 4, after V lost 5 bases and J lost 2 bases. CDR3 nucleotides: TGTGCCAGTAGTTCCGGGACTAGCGGGAGTAACACCGGGGAGCTGTTTTTT. Amino acids: CASSSGTSGSNTGELFF.

This clone appeared a single time. The chain links TRBV28 to TRBJ2-5; 15 bases are shared with TRBD2. CDR1 and CDR2 from the germline V gene are MDHEN and SYDVKM. Trimming cost V 5 bases and J 2 bases; bases outside gene matches: 6. This CDR3 is built from 17 residues. The CDR3 is CASSPPGLAGGQETQYF. The CDR3 DNA is TGTGCCAGCAGTCCACCGGGACTAGCGGGGGGTCAAGAGACCCAGTACTTC.

This chain uses TRBV24-1 with TRBJ2-5; TRBD1 might be the D (5 bases). The germline CDR1 and CDR2 sequences are KGHDR and SFDVKD. The CDR3 is made up of 13 amino acids. V shed 4 bases and J shed 4 bases, with 9 bases lying between them. This CDR3 reads CATSEAGRETQYF. CDR3 DNA sequence: TGTGCCACCAGTGAGGCAGGGCGAGAGACCCAGTACTTC.

The chain combines TRBV6-6 with TRBJ2-7; D may be TRBD2 (6 bases). The germline V gene has CDR1 MNHNY and CDR2 SVGAGI (reference sequence). Trimming took off 6 bases at V and 3 bases at J, with 21 bases between the two ends. CDR3 length: 16 amino acids. The CDR3 reads CASSRLVIAENYEQYF. The CDR3 coding sequence is TGTGCCAGCAGCCGACTCGTAATAGCGGAGAACTACGAGCAGTACTTC.

This clone was picked up one time. The CDR3 sequence is CASSLFGSSNYGYTF. CDR3 DNA sequence: TGTGCCAGCAGCTTATTCGGGAGTTCTAACTATGGCTACACCTTC. The gene calls are TRBV7-9 and TRBJ1-2; D gene unclear. CDR1 SEHNR and CDR2 FQNEAQ come from the germline V gene (reference sequence). The length of the CDR3 is 15 residues. V was trimmed by 2 bases and J by 0 bases, leaving 10 bases between them. Full variable domain (remainder filled in from reference TRBV7-9 and TRBJ1-2): DTGVSQNPRHKITKRGQNVTFRCDPISEHNRLYWYRQTLGQGPEFLTYFQNEAQLEKSRLLSDRFSAERPKGSFSTLEIQRTEQGDSAMYLCASSLFGSSNYGYTFGSGTRLTVV.

The chain combines TRBV7-9 with TRBJ1-2, with D perhaps matching TRBD1 (5 bases). V was trimmed by 5 bases and J by 3 bases, leaving 7 bases between them. Looked up from germline, CDR1 is SEHNR and CDR2 is FQNEAQ (reference sequence). There are 12 residues in the CDR3. CDR3 sequence reads: CASSPQDYGYTF. In DNA form, the CDR3 reads TGTGCCAGCAGCCCACAGGACTATGGCTACACCTTC.

V usage is TRBV11-2 and J usage is TRBJ2-3, with D uncertain. Between the trimmed V and J ends, which lost 5 bases and 10 bases, there was a span of 13 bases. Germline V gene lookup returns CDR1 SGHAT and CDR2 FQNNGV. The CDR3 loop spans 12 amino acids. DNA for the CDR3: TGTGCCAGCAGCCCAGTCGGGTTGTCGCAGTATTTT. It yields the protein CASSPVGLSQYF.

The chain joins TRBV30 to TRBJ2-3; perhaps TRBD2 as D (6 bases). CDR1 is GTSNPN, CDR2 SVGIG, per germline (reference sequence). V was pared by 3 bases and J by 4 bases, with 17 bases between. The CDR3 contains 15 residues. The CDR3: CAWSVLSTRADTQYF. DNA of the CDR3: TGTGCCTGGAGCGTACTGTCGACTAGAGCAGATACGCAGTATTTT. Using reference TRBV30 and TRBJ2-3 for the parts outside the CDR3, the full variable domain is SQTIHQWPATLVQPVGSPLSLECTVEGTSNPNLYWYRQAAGRGLQLLFYSVGIGQISSEVPQNLSASRPQDRQFILSSKKLLLSDSGFYLCAWSVLSTRADTQYFGPGTRLTVL.

The V and J genes are TRBV2 and TRBJ2-1; D gene uncertain. Per germline, CDR1 SNHLY and CDR2 FYNNEI. V dropped 7 bases and J dropped 4 bases, with 5 bases sitting between them. This CDR3 region has 11 residues. This CDR3 reads CASTGYNEQFF. The CDR3 coding sequence is TGTGCCAGCACCGGTTACAATGAGCAGTTCTTC.

CDR3 nucleotide sequence: TGTGCCAGCAGTTTATGGGCTAGCGGCGGCTCTGGGGCCAACGTCCTGACTTTC. Amino acid sequence: CASSLWASGGSGANVLTF. The chain combines TRBV27 with TRBJ2-6; 7 bases align to TRBD2. Germline CDR1 reads MNHEY; CDR2 reads SMNVEV (reference sequence). The CDR3 length is 18 residues. The ends lost 1 base at V and 0 bases at J; junction bases unmatched: 6.